The clone carrying this T cell receptor beta chain was seen just once. Its antigen is as yet unknown. Between the trimmed V and J ends, which lost 3 bases and 2 bases, there was a span of 9 bases. The length of the CDR3 is 14 residues. Germline values: CDR1 SGHDT, CDR2 YYEEEE. The sample belongs to a study of shared clonotypes between healthy human individuals. Findings and caveats of the study: Sequencing of the sorted subsets was shown by rarefaction to be incomplete despite large depth.

Genomic DNA per cell subset filled all wells of several immunoSEQ plates. Repertoires were generated with immunoSEQ multiplex PCR, while TCRdb's copy carries only in-frame clones and drops some. Seen here are some 1 million clones, about 70% observed once, and the top ten hold about 1.5%. This sequence joins TRBV5-6 and TRBJ2-4; D is unclear. The material sequenced was memory CD4+ T cells sorted from blood. Subset given: CD45RA-negative fraction. The clonotype originates from a man in his late teens or twenties in good health. The CDR3 DNA sequence: TGTGCCAGCAGCTCGACTGGATCCAAAAACATTCAGTACTTC. The encoded protein is CASSSTGSKNIQYF. Complete variable domain (other parts from reference TRBV5-6 and TRBJ2-4): DAGVTQSPTHLIKTRGQQVTLRCSPKSGHDTVSWYQQALGQGPQFIFQYYEEEERQRGNFPDRFSGHQFPNYSSELNVNALLLGDSALYLCASSSTGSKNIQYFGAGTRLSVL.